This T cell receptor (beta chain) was captured by sequencing in a study of radiotherapy plus CTLA-4 blockade in lung cancer. For the study at large: Of the patients, about 18% showed objective responses and under 40% attained disease control. Study conclusions and caveats: Interferon-beta and early blood T cell clone dynamics reportedly predicted response best.

Sequencing was performed with immunoSEQ multiplex PCR; in TCRdb, only in-frame clones are kept and a portion is missing. This table has about 77,000 clones, 74% appearing once. Patients with chemo-refractory metastatic non-small-cell lung cancer received focal radiation plus CTLA-4 blockade with ipilimumab. On this clone itself: Antigen specificity is unknown.

This sample comprised peripheral blood, obtained from a patient treated with radiotherapy plus ipilimumab. The sequence came from a human donor with non-small cell lung cancer whose response to radiotherapy plus ipilimumab could not be evaluated.

In DNA form, the CDR3 reads TGTGCCAGCAGCCCGGTGCGGGGAGATACCTACGAGCAGTACTTC. Residues: CASSPVRGDTYEQYF. The gene calls are TRBV11-3 and TRBJ2-7, with a possible D match to TRBD2 (6 bases). The germline V gene encodes CDR1 SGHNT and CDR2 YENEEA. Trimming took 5 bases from V and 2 from J, leaving 16 bases between them. The CDR3 extends over 15 amino acids.